This T cell receptor (beta chain) was profiled in a study of molecular identifiers for immune sequencing clone quantification. Study results and limitations: Clones exceeding 20 RNA copies carried over 97% of effector molecules but under 1% of naive-cell molecules.

Germline trimming cut 6 bases from V and 3 bases from J; bases unmatched to any gene: 13. The CDR3 loop spans 17 amino acids. Germline lookup yields CDR1 MDHEN and CDR2 SYDVKM. With listed TCR primers and previously described methods, bulk TCR libraries were prepared. TCRdb fed the PCR reads into MiXCR, producing one record per CDR3 protein. The data contain under 350,000 distinct CDR3 sequences, roughly 23% of them singletons. This clonotype was recorded at least ten times. The target antigen is unknown. The clonotype originates from a human donor in good health. Some libraries in this study had Jurkat cell RNA spiked in. J is TRBJ1-5 and V is TRBV28, with 8 bases fitting TRBD1. Material: naive CD8+ T cells from blood, with Jurkat cell RNA spiked in. The subset here: FACS-sorted CD8+CD4-CCR7+CD45RA+ naive T cells. CDR3 DNA: TGTGCCAGCAGCCCCCTCCGCCCAGGGGGCCCCAATCAGCCCCAGCATTTT. Protein: CASSPLRPGGPNQPQHF. Variable domain in full (rest from reference TRBV28 and TRBJ1-5): DVKVTQSSRYLVKRTGEKVFLECVQDMDHENMFWYRQDPGLGLRLIYFSYDVKMKEKGDIPEGYSVSREKKERFSLILESASTNQTSMYLCASSPLRPGGPNQPQHFGDGTRLSIL.